This T cell receptor (beta chain) was identified in a study of shared clonotypes between healthy human individuals. Study results and limitations: Depth of sequencing was expected to influence donor clonotype sharing.

The CDR3 totals 14 residues. Germline V gene sequence: CDR1 SGHRS, CDR2 YFSETQ. J gave up 2 bases and V 1 base, and 3 bases lay outside the gene matches. Genomic DNA (from each subset) was split evenly across several immunoSEQ plates. The team ran DNA from unsorted PBMCs on ten immunoSEQ deep assay plates for sequencing. The data were produced by immunoSEQ multiplex PCR, yet TCRdb's version contains in-frame clones alone and is incomplete. Of hundreds of thousands of clones detected, 70% to 80% appear once; the ten largest clones hold 9.5% to 15%. Concerning this clone: As yet, its antigen is unknown.

The source is a woman between 40 and 50 years old in good health. Some clones in this sample may be carry-over from other donors' samples. The chain recombines TRBV5-1 with TRBJ2-7; 7 bases agree with TRBD2. The sample consisted of PBMCs. The CDR3 sequence: CASSLIGTTYEQYF. DNA of the CDR3: TGCGCCAGCAGCTTGATAGGGACTACCTACGAGCAGTACTTC. The variable domain in full, with the rest retrieved from reference TRBV5-1 and TRBJ2-7, is KAGVTQTPRYLIKTRGQQVTLSCSPISGHRSVSWYQQTPGQGLQFLFEYFSETQRNKGNFPGRFSGRQFSNSRSEMNVSTLELGDSALYLCASSLIGTTYEQYFGPGTRLTVT.